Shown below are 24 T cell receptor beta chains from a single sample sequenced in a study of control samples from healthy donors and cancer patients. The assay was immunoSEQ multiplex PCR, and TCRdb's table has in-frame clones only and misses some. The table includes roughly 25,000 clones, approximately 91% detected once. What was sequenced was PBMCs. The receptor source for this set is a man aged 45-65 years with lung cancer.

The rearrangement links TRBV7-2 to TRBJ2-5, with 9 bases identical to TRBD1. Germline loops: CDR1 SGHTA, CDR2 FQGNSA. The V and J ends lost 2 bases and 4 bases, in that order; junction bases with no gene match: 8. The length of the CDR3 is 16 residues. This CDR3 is CASSLSGTGSGETQYF. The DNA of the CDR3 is TGTGCCAGCAGCTTATCCGGGACAGGGTCCGGAGAGACCCAGTACTTC.

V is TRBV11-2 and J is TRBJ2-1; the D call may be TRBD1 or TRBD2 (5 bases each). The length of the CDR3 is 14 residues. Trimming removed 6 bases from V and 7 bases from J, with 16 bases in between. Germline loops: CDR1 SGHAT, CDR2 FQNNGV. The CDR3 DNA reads TGTGCCAGCAGACACCCGGGACGGCGGAATGAGCAGTTCTTC. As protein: CASRHPGRRNEQFF.

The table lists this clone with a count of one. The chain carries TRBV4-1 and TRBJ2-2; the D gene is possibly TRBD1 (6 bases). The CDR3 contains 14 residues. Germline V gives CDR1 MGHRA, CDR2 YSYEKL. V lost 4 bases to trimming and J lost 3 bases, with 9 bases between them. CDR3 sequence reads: CASSPRQDTGELFF. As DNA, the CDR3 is TGCGCCAGCAGCCCCCGACAGGACACCGGGGAGCTGTTTTTT.

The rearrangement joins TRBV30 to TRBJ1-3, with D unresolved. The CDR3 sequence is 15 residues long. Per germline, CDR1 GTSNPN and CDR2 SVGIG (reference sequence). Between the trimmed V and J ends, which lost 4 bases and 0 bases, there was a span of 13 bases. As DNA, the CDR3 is TGTGCCTGGAATACGAGCCCGGACTCTGGAAACACCATATATTTT. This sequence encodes CAWNTSPDSGNTIYF.

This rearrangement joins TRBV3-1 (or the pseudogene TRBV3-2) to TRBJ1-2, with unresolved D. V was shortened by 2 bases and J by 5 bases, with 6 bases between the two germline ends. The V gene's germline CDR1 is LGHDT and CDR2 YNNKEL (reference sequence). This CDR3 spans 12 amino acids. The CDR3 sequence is CASSQSFYGYTF. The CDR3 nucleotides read TGTGCCAGCAGCCAAAGCTTTTATGGCTACACCTTC.

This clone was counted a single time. The CDR3, as DNA: TGTGCCAGCAGCTTAGGGGCAGGGGGCCATTCACCCCTCCACTTT. Translated, it gives CASSLGAGGHSPLHF. The chain uses TRBV7-2 and TRBJ1-6; 8 nucleotides match TRBD1. V gave up 1 base and J gave up 8 bases; unmatched junction bases: 4. Looked up from germline, CDR1 is SGHTA and CDR2 is FQGNSA. The CDR3 is 15 amino acids. The full variable domain, with the rest looked up from reference TRBV7-2 and TRBJ1-6, is GAGVSQSPSNKVTEKGKDVELRCDPISGHTALYWYRQSLGQGLEFLIYFQGNSAPDKSGLPSDRFSAERTGGSVSTLTIQRTQQEDSAVYLCASSLGAGGHSPLHFGNGTRLTVT.

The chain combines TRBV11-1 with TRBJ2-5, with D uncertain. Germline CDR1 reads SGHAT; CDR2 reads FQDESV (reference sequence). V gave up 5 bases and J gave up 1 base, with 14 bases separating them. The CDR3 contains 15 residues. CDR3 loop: CASSDRWEAQETQYF. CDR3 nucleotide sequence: TGTGCCAGCAGCGATCGGTGGGAAGCCCAAGAGACCCAGTACTTC. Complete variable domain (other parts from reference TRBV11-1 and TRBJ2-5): EAEVAQSPRYKITEKSQAVAFWCDPISGHATLYWYRQILGQGPELLVQFQDESVVDDSQLPKDRFSAERLKGVDSTLKIQPAELGDSAMYLCASSDRWEAQETQYFGPGTRLLVL.

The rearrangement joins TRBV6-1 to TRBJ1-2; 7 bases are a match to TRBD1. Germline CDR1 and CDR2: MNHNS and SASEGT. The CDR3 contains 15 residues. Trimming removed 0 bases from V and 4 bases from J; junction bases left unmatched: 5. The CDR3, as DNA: TGTGCCAGCAGTGAAGCGACAGGGTTGGGCTATGGCTACACCTTC. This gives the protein CASSEATGLGYGYTF.

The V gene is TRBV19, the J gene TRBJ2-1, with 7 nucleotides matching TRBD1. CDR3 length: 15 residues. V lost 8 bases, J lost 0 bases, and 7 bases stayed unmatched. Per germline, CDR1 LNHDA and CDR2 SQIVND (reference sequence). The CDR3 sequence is CASVADRSSYNEQFF. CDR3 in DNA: TGTGCCAGTGTGGCGGACAGGAGCTCCTACAATGAGCAGTTCTTC.

CDR3 residues: CASTIQDNTGELFF. The DNA of the CDR3 is TGTGCCAGTACGATACAGGATAACACCGGGGAGCTGTTTTTT. This sequence joins TRBV19 and TRBJ2-2; possibly TRBD1 for D (5 bases). The CDR3 loop spans 14 amino acids. From germline, CDR1 is LNHDA and CDR2 SQIVND (reference sequence). Trimming cost V 7 bases and J 2 bases, with 11 bases left between them.

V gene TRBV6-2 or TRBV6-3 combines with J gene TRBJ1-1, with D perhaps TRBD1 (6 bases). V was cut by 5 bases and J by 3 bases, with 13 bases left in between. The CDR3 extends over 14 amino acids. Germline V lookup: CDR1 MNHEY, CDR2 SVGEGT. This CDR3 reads CASSIGGSHTEAFF. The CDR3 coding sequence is TGTGCCAGCAGTATAGGGGGTTCGCACACTGAAGCTTTCTTT.

CDR3 sequence (DNA): TGCGCCAGCAGCTTGGCCGGGCCCAGCGCCGGCCCCCAGCATTTT. It translates to CASSLAGPSAGPQHF. The rearrangement joins TRBV5-1 to TRBJ1-5; D gene uncertain. This CDR3 contains 15 residues. Germline V CDR1 and CDR2: SGHRS, YFSETQ. The V end lost 0 bases, the J end lost 10 bases, and 17 bases lay between the germline ends.

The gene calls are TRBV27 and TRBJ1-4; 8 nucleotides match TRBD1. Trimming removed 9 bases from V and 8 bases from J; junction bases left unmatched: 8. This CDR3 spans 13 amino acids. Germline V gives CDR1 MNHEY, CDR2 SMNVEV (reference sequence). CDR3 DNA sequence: TGTGCCAGGTCTTGGACAGGGATAGAAAAACTGTTTTTT. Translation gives CARSWTGIEKLFF.

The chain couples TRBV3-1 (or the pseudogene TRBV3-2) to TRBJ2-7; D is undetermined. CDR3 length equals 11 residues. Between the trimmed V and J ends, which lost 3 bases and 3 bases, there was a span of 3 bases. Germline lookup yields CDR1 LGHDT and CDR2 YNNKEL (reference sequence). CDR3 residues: CASSQVYEQYF. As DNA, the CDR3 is TGTGCCAGCAGCCAGGTCTACGAGCAGTACTTC.

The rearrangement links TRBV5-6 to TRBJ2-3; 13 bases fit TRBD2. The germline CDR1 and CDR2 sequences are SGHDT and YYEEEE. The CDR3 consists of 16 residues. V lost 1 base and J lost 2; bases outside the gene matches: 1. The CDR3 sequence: CASSLTSGGATDTQYF. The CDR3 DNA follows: TGTGCCAGCAGCTTGACTAGCGGGGGGGCCACAGATACGCAGTATTTT.

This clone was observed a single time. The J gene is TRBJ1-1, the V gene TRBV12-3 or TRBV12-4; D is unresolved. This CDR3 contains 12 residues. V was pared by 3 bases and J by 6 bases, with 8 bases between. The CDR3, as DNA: TGTGCCAGCAGTTTTTATTCTTCTGAAGCTTTCTTT. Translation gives CASSFYSSEAFF.

This chain's CDR3 is CASSLGSGVGTYEQYF. The CDR3 DNA reads as TGTGCCAGCAGCTTAGGATCGGGGGTGGGCACCTACGAGCAGTACTTC. The rearrangement links TRBV5-4 to TRBJ2-7; D might be TRBD2 (6 bases). The CDR3 spans 16 residues. Trimming removed 2 bases at V and 2 bases at J, with 17 bases between. Germline CDR1 and CDR2: SGHNT and YYREEE (reference sequence).

CDR3 sequence: CASSQDRGQGRNTEAFF. CDR3 coding DNA: TGCGCCAGCAGCCAAGATCGGGGACAGGGAAGAAACACTGAAGCTTTCTTT. The rearrangement joins TRBV4-1 to TRBJ1-1; 9 bases agree with TRBD1. This CDR3 is built from 17 residues. Per the germline V gene, CDR1 is MGHRA and CDR2 is YSYEKL. J gave up 2 bases and V 0 bases, and 7 bases lay outside the gene matches.

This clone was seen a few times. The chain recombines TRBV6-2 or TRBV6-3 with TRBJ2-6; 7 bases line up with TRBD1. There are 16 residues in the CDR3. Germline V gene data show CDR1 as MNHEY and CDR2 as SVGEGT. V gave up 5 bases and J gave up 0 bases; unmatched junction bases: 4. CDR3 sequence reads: CASSPDRASGANVLTF. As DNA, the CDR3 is TGTGCCAGCAGTCCAGACAGGGCCTCTGGGGCCAACGTCCTGACTTTC.

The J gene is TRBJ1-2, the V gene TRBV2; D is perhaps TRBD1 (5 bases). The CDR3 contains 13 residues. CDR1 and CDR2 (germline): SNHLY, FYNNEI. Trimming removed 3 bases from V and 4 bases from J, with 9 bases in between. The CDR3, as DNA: TGTGCCAGCAGTGAGGGACTCCGCTATGGCTACACCTTC. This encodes CASSEGLRYGYTF.

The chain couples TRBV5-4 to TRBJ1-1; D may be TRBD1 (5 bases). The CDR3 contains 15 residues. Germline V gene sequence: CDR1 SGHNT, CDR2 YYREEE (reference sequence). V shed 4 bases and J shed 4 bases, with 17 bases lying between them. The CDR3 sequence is CASSRGTDPGTEAFF. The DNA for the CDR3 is TGTGCCAGCAGCCGCGGGACGGACCCCGGCACTGAAGCTTTCTTT. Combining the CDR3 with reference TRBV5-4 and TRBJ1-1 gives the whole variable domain ETGVTQSPTHLIKTRGQQVTLRCSSQSGHNTVSWYQQALGQGPQFIFQYYREEENGRGNFPPRFSGLQFPNYSSELNVNALELDDSALYLCASSRGTDPGTEAFFGQGTRLTVV.

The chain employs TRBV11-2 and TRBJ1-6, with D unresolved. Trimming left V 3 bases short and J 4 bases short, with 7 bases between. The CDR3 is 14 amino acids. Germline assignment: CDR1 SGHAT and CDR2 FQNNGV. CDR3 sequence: CASSFGGYNSPLHF. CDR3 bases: TGTGCCAGCAGCTTTGGTGGTTATAATTCACCCCTCCACTTT.

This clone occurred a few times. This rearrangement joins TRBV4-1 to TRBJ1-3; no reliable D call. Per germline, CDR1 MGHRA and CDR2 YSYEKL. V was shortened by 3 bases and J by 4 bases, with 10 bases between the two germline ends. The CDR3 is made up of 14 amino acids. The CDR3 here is CASSQEGSGNTIYF. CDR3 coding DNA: TGCGCCAGCAGCCAGGAGGGTTCGGGAAACACCATATATTTT.

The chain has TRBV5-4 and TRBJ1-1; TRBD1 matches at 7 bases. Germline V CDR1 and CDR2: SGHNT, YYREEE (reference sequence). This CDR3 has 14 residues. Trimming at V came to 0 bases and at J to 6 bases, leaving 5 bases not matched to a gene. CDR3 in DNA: TGTGCCAGCAGCTTGGCCGACAGGGACGCTGAAGCTTTCTTT. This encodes CASSLADRDAEAFF.